One sample yielded the 19 T cell receptor beta chains listed below, sequenced in a study of T cell repertoires in cytomegalovirus infection. TCRdb re-analysed the reads in MiXCR, keeping a single row per CDR3 protein. The profile covers 150,000 to 160,000 distinct CDR3 sequences, with about a quarter appearing a single time and approximately 11% taken by the ten largest. What was sequenced was PBMCs. Every receptor here comes from a human donor in good health (CMV status not recorded). Some clones in this sample may be carry-over from other donors' samples.

At least ten counts were recorded for this clonotype. This chain uses TRBV10-3 with TRBJ2-7; 9 nucleotides agree with TRBD1. J was trimmed by 6 bases and V by 2 bases; bases with no gene match: 2. Germline CDR1 and CDR2: ENHRY and SYGVKD. The CDR3 totals 13 residues. CDR3 loop: CAISEGTGTEQYF. The CDR3 region has the DNA TGTGCCATCAGTGAGGGGACAGGGACCGAGCAGTACTTC.

This clonotype was counted a few times. The V gene is TRBV28, the J gene TRBJ2-1; D may correspond to TRBD1 or TRBD2 (5 bases each). CDR1 and CDR2 from the germline V gene are MDHEN and SYDVKM. This CDR3 comprises 14 residues. Trimming left V 3 bases short and J 7 bases short, with 13 bases between. The CDR3 nucleotides read TGTGCCAGCAGTTTTTACGAGGGACGGAATGAGCAGTTCTTC. Amino acids: CASSFYEGRNEQFF.

Note on this clonotype: The junction departs from the called germline gene at one end, perhaps through a read error. CDR3 DNA: TGTGCCACCAGCAATTTACAGGGAAACGAGCAGCACTTC. Protein sequence: CATSNLQGNEQHF. The J gene is TRBJ2-7, the V gene TRBV15; TRBD1 might be the D (6 bases). CDR1 is LNHNV and CDR2 is YYDKDF in the germline V gene (reference sequence). The CDR3 runs 13 residues.

The chain carries TRBV7-9 and TRBJ1-2; 8 nucleotides line up with TRBD1. Germline CDR1 reads SEHNR; CDR2 reads FQNEAQ (reference sequence). The ends lost 5 bases at V and 7 bases at J; junction bases unmatched: 15. This CDR3 region has 16 residues. CDR3 protein: CASSTGTGELYGGYTF. CDR3 DNA sequence: TGTGCCAGCAGCACGGGGACAGGCGAGCTTTATGGTGGCTACACCTTC.

This clonotype was observed at least ten times. This chain connects TRBV7-2 to TRBJ1-1; 9 bases match TRBD1. Germline CDR1 SGHTA, CDR2 FQGNSA. V gave up 0 bases and J gave up 4 bases; unmatched junction bases: 6. The CDR3 is 16 residues long. This CDR3 reads CASSLAGTGWSTEAFF. In DNA form, the CDR3 reads TGTGCCAGCAGCTTAGCGGGGACAGGGTGGTCCACTGAAGCTTTCTTT.

The table lists this clonotype with a few counts. The J gene is TRBJ1-5, the V gene TRBV5-5, with 7 nucleotides matching TRBD1. Trimming at V came to 4 bases and at J to 5 bases, leaving 9 bases not matched to a gene. Germline V gives CDR1 SGHKS, CDR2 YYEKEE (reference sequence). The CDR3 loop spans 15 amino acids. CDR3 coding DNA: TGTGCCAGCAGCCTCGGCCAGGGGGAAGATCAGCCCCAGCATTTT. This translates into CASSLGQGEDQPQHF.

This chain uses TRBV28 with TRBJ1-2; TRBD1 might be the D (5 bases). Germline V gene data show CDR1 as MDHEN and CDR2 as SYDVKM. The CDR3 is made up of 13 amino acids. V was shortened by 6 bases and J by 1 base, with 9 bases between the two germline ends. CDR3 sequence reads: CASSSGRNYGYTF. CDR3 nucleotide sequence: TGTGCCAGCAGCTCAGGGCGTAACTATGGCTACACCTTC.

A remark on this clonotype: A much larger clone lies a single base off, so this may be a read error. CDR3 DNA: TGTGCCAGCAGTGGGTTAGTGGGAGGGAGTAATGAGCAGTTCTTC. As protein: CASSGLVGGSNEQFF. The gene calls are TRBV7-3 and TRBJ2-1, with TRBD2 matching 7 bases. Germline V CDR1 and CDR2: SGHTA, FQGTGA. After removal of 6 bases from V and 7 bases from J, the junction contained 12 bases not matched to a gene. The length of the CDR3 is 15 residues.

This clonotype appeared a few times. The chain employs TRBV27 and TRBJ2-7; 7 bases line up with TRBD1. CDR3 length: 15 residues. CDR1 is MNHEY and CDR2 is SMNVEV in the germline V gene (reference sequence). Trimming took 7 bases from V and 5 from J; bases not matched to a gene: 14. Here the CDR3 DNA reads TGTGCCAGCACCTCAACCCCGGGACAGACCGACGAGCAGTACTTC. Translation: CASTSTPGQTDEQYF.

V and J are TRBV28 and TRBJ2-1; the D is unclear. The CDR3 is made up of 13 amino acids. Germline CDR1 is MDHEN and CDR2 is SYDVKM. V lost 2 bases, J lost 6 bases, and 8 bases lay in between. CDR3 in DNA: TGTGCCAGCAGTTTACCAAGTGGCAATGAGCAGTTCTTC. Encoded protein: CASSLPSGNEQFF.

This clonotype was observed a few times. V usage is TRBV6-1 and J usage is TRBJ2-2; TRBD2 agrees at 7 bases. The CDR3 extends over 14 amino acids. The germline V gene has CDR1 MNHNS and CDR2 SASEGT. J gave up 4 bases and V 5 bases, and 4 bases lay outside the gene matches. The CDR3 is CASSQLAGTGELFF. The CDR3 nucleotides read TGTGCCAGCAGTCAATTAGCGGGCACCGGGGAGCTGTTTTTT.

As to this clonotype: A junction end diverges from the germline sequence, so it may reflect a read error. The chain recombines TRBV28 with TRBJ1-2, with D possibly TRBD1 on 5 matching bases. This CDR3 comprises 14 residues. The germline CDR1 and CDR2 sequences are MDHEN and SYDVKM. CDR3 region: CASSLGRVYEGCTF. In DNA, the CDR3 is TGTGCCAGCAGTTTAGGCAGGGTGTATGAGGGCTGCACCTTC.

V usage is TRBV19 and J usage is TRBJ1-1; 7 bases are shared with TRBD1. This CDR3 is 17 amino acids long. Unmatched junction bases numbered 9, after V lost 1 base and J lost 1 base. Germline CDR1 is LNHDA and CDR2 is SQIVND (reference sequence). DNA for the CDR3: TGTGCCAGTAGTATAGCAGGGGGAGCGGGGACGAACACTGAAGCTTTCTTT. Its protein product is CASSIAGGAGTNTEAFF.

The chain links TRBV2 to TRBJ2-5; TRBD1 aligns across 7 bases. The CDR3 is made up of 17 amino acids. Trimming at V came to 2 bases and at J to 4 bases, leaving 13 bases not matched to a gene. Germline V gives CDR1 SNHLY, CDR2 FYNNEI. The CDR3 DNA follows: TGTGCCAGCAGTGAATTTCGTGAGACAGGGCCCCGAGAGACCCAGTACTTC. Its protein product is CASSEFRETGPRETQYF.

V is TRBV5-6 and J is TRBJ2-7; 8 bases line up with TRBD1. This CDR3 is 15 amino acids long. With V trimmed by 1 base and J by 4 bases, 7 bases remained unmatched. Germline V gene lookup returns CDR1 SGHDT and CDR2 YYEEEE. The CDR3 region is CASSLSGGEVYEQYF. CDR3 DNA sequence: TGTGCCAGCAGCTTGTCAGGGGGCGAGGTGTACGAGCAGTACTTC.

The rearrangement uses TRBV6-8 and TRBJ2-1; 10 nucleotides line up with TRBD2. Germline CDR1 and CDR2: MNHGY and SAAAGT. Trimming removed 5 bases from V and 5 bases from J; junction bases left unmatched: 12. This CDR3 has 17 residues. The CDR3 sequence is CASSDVLGTSEHNEQFF. Here the CDR3 DNA reads TGTGCCAGCAGTGACGTGTTAGGGACTAGCGAACACAATGAGCAGTTCTTC.

This clonotype was observed once. The J gene is TRBJ2-3, the V gene TRBV6-2 or TRBV6-3; D is ambiguous. The CDR3 totals 15 residues. V was cut by 5 bases and J by 6 bases, with 18 bases left in between. CDR1 MNHEY and CDR2 SVGEGT come from the germline V gene. CDR3 in amino acids: CASSPHVVPTDTQYF. DNA for the CDR3: TGTGCCAGCAGTCCCCACGTTGTACCCACCGATACGCAGTATTTT.

In this sample, this clonotype turned up a few times. The chain combines TRBV28 with TRBJ1-6; 8 positions match TRBD1. V trimming: 4 bases; J trimming: 7 bases; junction bases outside the gene matches: 12. The CDR3 spans 17 residues. CDR1 and CDR2 (germline): MDHEN, SYDVKM. CDR3 sequence (DNA): TGTGCCAGCAGTTCATTCTATCGGGGACAGGTGAATTCACCCCTCCACTTT. This gives the protein CASSSFYRGQVNSPLHF.

A few counts support this clonotype. This chain connects TRBV20-1 to TRBJ2-5, with unresolved D. The germline CDR1 and CDR2 sequences are DFQATT and SNEGSKA (reference sequence). The CDR3 sequence is 11 residues long. V was pared by 6 bases and J by 4 bases, with 9 bases between. This chain's CDR3 is CSAPMGETQYF. The CDR3 nucleotides read TGCAGTGCGCCGATGGGAGAGACCCAGTACTTC.